This T cell receptor beta chain was identified during a study of CD8+ T cells in alopecia areata. cDNA reverse transcribed from extracted RNA served as the sequencing template. TCRdb's copy holds only in-frame clones and misses some; the assay was immunoSEQ multiplex PCR. The sample holds more than 130,000 clones; about four fifths are singletons and the top ten take 20% to 25%. This clone is a singleton in its sample. Stated treatment: oral pan-JAK inhibitor, 5-10 mg twice daily. Collection of lesional scalp punch biopsies and peripheral blood was performed in alopecia areata patients. The source of this sequence is a human donor with alopecia areata. Source: CD8+ T cells sorted from blood, taken at week 4, from a patient treated with tofacitinib.

The CDR3 sequence is CASSSLPGQGRNEQFF. The DNA of the CDR3 is TGTGCCAGCAGCTCACTCCCGGGACAGGGGCGGAATGAGCAGTTCTTC. V is TRBV7-2 and J is TRBJ2-1; 10 bases map to TRBD1. CDR1 is SGHTA, CDR2 FQGNSA, per germline. The CDR3 spans 16 residues. V shed 4 bases, J shed 7 bases, and the junction held 10 bases outside the gene matches.